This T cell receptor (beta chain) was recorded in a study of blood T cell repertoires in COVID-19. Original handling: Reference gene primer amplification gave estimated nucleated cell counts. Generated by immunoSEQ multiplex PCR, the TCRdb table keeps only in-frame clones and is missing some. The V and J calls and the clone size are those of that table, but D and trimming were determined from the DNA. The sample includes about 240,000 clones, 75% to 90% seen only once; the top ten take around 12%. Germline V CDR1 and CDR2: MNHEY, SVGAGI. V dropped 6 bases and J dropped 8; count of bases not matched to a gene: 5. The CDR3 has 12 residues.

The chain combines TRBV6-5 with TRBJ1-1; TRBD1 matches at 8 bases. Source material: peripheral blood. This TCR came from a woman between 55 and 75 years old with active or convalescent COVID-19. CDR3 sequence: CASRRQGKEAFF. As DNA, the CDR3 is TGTGCCAGCAGGAGACAGGGGAAAGAAGCTTTCTTT.